Here is one T cell receptor beta chain with its context. Germline V CDR1 and CDR2: MNHNS, SASEGT. Trimming cost V 7 bases and J 5 bases, with 11 bases left between them. The CDR3 sequence is 12 residues long. This record belongs to a study of OX40 agonist ivuxolimab in advanced cancers. Looking at the study overall: A mean age of around 63 years, range roughly 20 to 90, was recorded, and approximately 79% were male. Of the patients, three showed partial responses, one with hepatocellular carcinoma and two with cutaneous melanoma.

Data came from immunoSEQ multiplex PCR; TCRdb stores just in-frame clones and leaves some out. The table lists approximately 82,000 clones, roughly 81% of them singletons. Autoimmune disease history or systemic immunosuppression excluded patients. V usage is TRBV6-1 and J usage is TRBJ1-1, with D unresolved. The source is an adult with an advanced solid tumor such as melanoma, head and neck, liver or kidney cancer. The sequences come from CD4+ or CD8+ T cells sorted from blood, collected in a trial of the OX40 agonist ivuxolimab. DNA of the CDR3: TGTGCCAGCAATCGTGGGGATACTGAAGCTTTCTTT. Translation: CASNRGDTEAFF.